One and the same sample provided the 5 T cell receptor beta chains below, sequenced in a study of T cell repertoires in cytomegalovirus infection. TCRdb ran MiXCR on the reads and lists one entry per CDR3 protein. The table lists about 260,000 distinct CDR3 sequences, roughly 15% of them singletons. Sequenced material: PBMCs. These receptors all come from a human donor in good health (CMV status not recorded). Some clones in this sample may be carry-over from other donors' samples.

The chain's CDR3 is CATSRHPRDHNEQFF. The CDR3 region has the DNA TGTGCCACCAGCAGACACCCCAGGGACCACAATGAGCAGTTCTTC. The V gene is TRBV15, the J gene TRBJ2-1; D possibly matches TRBD1 or TRBD2 (5 bases each). The V gene lost 2 bases and the J gene lost 5 bases, with 13 bases spanning the gap. Germline CDR1 and CDR2: LNHNV and YYDKDF (reference sequence). The CDR3 spans 15 residues. Full variable domain (missing parts from reference TRBV15 and TRBJ2-1): DAMVIQNPRYQVTQFGKPVTLSCSQTLNHNVMYWYQQKSSQAPKLLFHYYDKDFNNEADTPDNFQSRRPNTSFCFLDIRSPGLGDTAMYLCATSRHPRDHNEQFFGPGTRLTVL.

This chain joins TRBV9 and TRBJ2-2, with D unclear. Trimming pared 1 base from V and 4 bases from J, leaving 11 bases between. This CDR3 is 15 amino acids long. Germline V gene sequence: CDR1 SGDLS, CDR2 YYNGEE. CDR3 nucleotides: TGTGCCAGCAGCGTACAACCCTCCGTCACCGGGGAGCTGTTTTTT. Translation gives CASSVQPSVTGELFF.

The V gene is TRBV11-2, the J gene TRBJ2-5, with D tentatively TRBD2 (6 bases). Germline V CDR1 and CDR2: SGHAT, FQNNGV. The length of the CDR3 is 14 residues. V lost 5 bases and J 4 bases, leaving 14 bases between the germline ends. Here the CDR3 DNA reads TGTGCCAGCAGCCCTACGCGGGGCAGAGAGACCCAGTACTTC. Amino acid sequence: CASSPTRGRETQYF.

This chain connects TRBV27 to TRBJ2-1; no clear D. V was clipped by 5 bases and J by 9 bases, with 14 bases between them. The CDR3 spans 13 residues. Germline CDR1 MNHEY, CDR2 SMNVEV (reference sequence). The CDR3, as DNA: TGTGCCAGCAGTCTCCGGCTAGATGGTGAGCAGTTCTTC. Its protein product is CASSLRLDGEQFF.

This clonotype has at least ten counts. The chain has TRBV11-2 and TRBJ2-3; 8 bases are shared with TRBD2. The CDR3 contains 12 residues. Germline V gene data show CDR1 as SGHAT and CDR2 as FQNNGV. The junction had 1 base not matched to a gene; V was cut back by 5 bases and J by 6 bases. CDR3 sequence: CASSTSGDTQYF. For the CDR3, the DNA is TGTGCCAGCAGCACTAGCGGTGATACGCAGTATTTT.